Shown below are 26 T cell receptor beta chains from a single sample sequenced in a study of shared clonotypes between healthy human individuals. The data were produced by immunoSEQ multiplex PCR, yet TCRdb's version contains in-frame clones alone and is incomplete. The table has 1 million to 1.2 million clones, roughly 77% seen once; the top ten hold 0.7% to 0.95%. Sample: memory CD4+ T cells from PBMCs. The subset was: CD45RA-negative fraction. The receptors stem from a man between 18 and 35 years old in good health. Some clones in this sample may be carry-over from other donors' samples.

The rearrangement joins TRBV15 to TRBJ1-3; D unclear. The CDR3 has 14 residues. Germline assignment: CDR1 LNHNV and CDR2 YYDKDF (reference sequence). V was shortened by 8 bases and J by 2 bases, with 13 bases between the two germline ends. The CDR3 here is CATSPRAAGNTIYF. In DNA form, the CDR3 reads TGTGCCACCTCCCCCCGGGCGGCTGGAAACACCATATATTTT. The variable domain in full, completed from reference TRBV15 and TRBJ1-3, reads DAMVIQNPRYQVTQFGKPVTLSCSQTLNHNVMYWYQQKSSQAPKLLFHYYDKDFNNEADTPDNFQSRRPNTSFCFLDIRSPGLGDTAMYLCATSPRAAGNTIYFGEGSWLTVV.

The V gene is TRBV9, the J gene TRBJ2-1; TRBD2 agrees at 8 bases. With V trimmed by 4 bases and J by 7 bases, 10 bases remained unmatched. The CDR3 has 15 residues. Looked up from germline, CDR1 is SGDLS and CDR2 is YYNGEE. CDR3 bases: TGTGCCAGCAGCCCCCCAGCGGGAGCAGTTAATGAGCAGTTCTTC. It specifies CASSPPAGAVNEQFF.

This chain connects TRBV5-1 to TRBJ1-2, with 8 positions matching TRBD1. V lost 4 bases to trimming and J lost 7 bases; unmatched junction nucleotides: 12. The CDR3 consists of 15 residues. Looked up from germline, CDR1 is SGHRS and CDR2 is YFSETQ. The CDR3 DNA is TGCGCCAGCAGCGCCTTAACCTCGGACAGGGCTGGCTACACCTTC. It is translated as CASSALTSDRAGYTF.

The sample holds a few counts of this clone. V is TRBV6-5 and J is TRBJ1-2; TRBD1 aligns across 8 bases. The germline CDR1 and CDR2 sequences are MNHEY and SVGAGI. V gave up 5 bases and J gave up 11 bases; unmatched junction bases: 7. The CDR3 is made up of 12 amino acids. CDR3: CASSNRQGPYTF. CDR3 bases: TGTGCCAGCAGTAATAGACAGGGGCCTTACACCTTC.

The chain couples TRBV18 to TRBJ2-7; 8 bases line up with TRBD1. V gave up 0 bases and J gave up 6 bases; unmatched junction bases: 7. The CDR3 covers 15 residues. The V gene's germline CDR1 is KGHSH and CDR2 LQKENI. In DNA, the CDR3 is TGTGCCAGCTCACCACCCCGGACAGGGTTTGGCGAGCAGTACTTC. It is translated as CASSPPRTGFGEQYF.

J is TRBJ2-7 and V is TRBV5-1; 10 bases are shared with TRBD2. The CDR3 sequence is 15 residues long. Germline V gene data show CDR1 as SGHRS and CDR2 as YFSETQ. Trimming at V came to 0 bases and at J to 7 bases, leaving 7 bases not matched to a gene. The CDR3 DNA reads TGCGCCAGCAGCTTGGCGCTAGCGGGAGTACAGGAGCAGTACTTC. Translating it yields CASSLALAGVQEQYF. Using reference TRBV5-1 and TRBJ2-7 for the parts outside the CDR3, the full variable domain is KAGVTQTPRYLIKTRGQQVTLSCSPISGHRSVSWYQQTPGQGLQFLFEYFSETQRNKGNFPGRFSGRQFSNSRSEMNVSTLELGDSALYLCASSLALAGVQEQYFGPGTRLTVT.

The rearrangement joins TRBV10-3 to TRBJ1-1; D not certain. Germline CDR1 and CDR2: ENHRY and SYGVKD. The CDR3 consists of 13 residues. Trimming left V 7 bases short and J 2 bases short, with 11 bases between. For the CDR3, the DNA is TGTGCCATCAAGTCCCCCGAAAACACTGAAGCTTTCTTT. It codes for CAIKSPENTEAFF.

This rearrangement joins TRBV7-2 to TRBJ2-3, with no clear D. The CDR3 runs 13 residues. V gave up 5 bases and J gave up 1 base, with 7 bases separating them. CDR1 is SGHTA, CDR2 FQGNSA, per germline. The CDR3 region is CASSPTRTDTQYF. In DNA form, the CDR3 reads TGTGCCAGCAGCCCAACCCGCACAGATACGCAGTATTTT.

This clone was counted a single time. This chain uses TRBV30 with TRBJ1-1, with 7 nucleotides matching TRBD1. CDR3 size: 13 residues. Germline lookup yields CDR1 GTSNPN and CDR2 SVGIG (reference sequence). The V and J ends lost 3 bases and 5 bases, in that order; junction bases with no gene match: 6. This CDR3 reads CAWSPGDRTEAFF. DNA of the CDR3: TGTGCCTGGAGCCCAGGGGACAGAACTGAAGCTTTCTTT.

The rearrangement uses TRBV11-3 and TRBJ2-1; TRBD2 might be the D (5 bases). V was pared by 3 bases and J by 2 bases, with 14 bases between. The CDR3 totals 16 residues. Germline CDR1 reads SGHNT; CDR2 reads YENEEA. The CDR3 loop is CASSFGGSPTYNEQFF. The CDR3 DNA reads as TGTGCCAGCAGCTTCGGTGGGAGTCCCACCTACAATGAGCAGTTCTTC.

The chain carries TRBV28 and TRBJ2-7; D may correspond to TRBD1 or TRBD2 (5 bases each). V lost 5 bases and J 1 base, leaving 12 bases between the germline ends. The CDR3 consists of 14 residues. Germline V lookup: CDR1 MDHEN, CDR2 SYDVKM. CDR3 DNA: TGTGCCAGCAGTCCGGGGCTACATTCCTACGAGCAGTACTTC. Its translation: CASSPGLHSYEQYF.

This clone was seen more than once but under ten times. The V and J genes are TRBV5-1 and TRBJ1-4, with D uncertain. Germline values: CDR1 SGHRS, CDR2 YFSETQ. This CDR3 spans 13 amino acids. V was shortened by 5 bases and J by 2 bases, with 7 bases between the two germline ends. CDR3 bases: TGCGCCAGCAGGCCCGCCACTAATGAAAAACTGTTTTTT. Translating it yields CASRPATNEKLFF.

This chain joins TRBV7-2 and TRBJ2-1, with D uncertain. The CDR3 is 14 amino acids. Germline CDR1 reads SGHTA; CDR2 reads FQGNSA. V lost 1 base, J lost 4 bases, and 8 bases lay in between. The CDR3: CASSLGVTYNEQFF. CDR3 DNA sequence: TGTGCCAGCAGCTTAGGTGTGACTTACAATGAGCAGTTCTTC.

The rearrangement joins TRBV18 to TRBJ2-2, with no clear D. The CDR3 spans 15 residues. Germline loops: CDR1 KGHSH, CDR2 LQKENI. Trimming pared 4 bases from V and 0 bases from J, leaving 9 bases between. DNA of the CDR3: TGTGCCAGCTCACTGTCGAGACCGAACACCGGGGAGCTGTTTTTT. As protein: CASSLSRPNTGELFF.

To note about this clone: This sample includes further DNA sequences coding for the same CDR3. The chain carries TRBV5-1 and TRBJ2-3; 8 bases agree with TRBD2. Trimming took 2 bases from V and 0 from J; bases not matched to a gene: 2. The germline CDR1 and CDR2 sequences are SGHRS and YFSETQ. This CDR3 region has 15 residues. Here the CDR3 reads CASSFSGSSTDTQYF. CDR3 sequence (DNA): TGCGCCAGCAGCTTCAGCGGGAGTAGCACAGATACGCAGTATTTT.

The chain joins TRBV5-8 to TRBJ2-5, with TRBD2 identical over 7 bases. The V and J ends lost 0 bases and 6 bases, in that order; junction bases with no gene match: 8. Germline CDR1 SGHTS, CDR2 YDEGEE. This CDR3 has 15 amino acids. CDR3 bases: TGTGCCAGCAGCTTGGTTACGGGAGGAGGACAGACCCAGTACTTC. It is translated as CASSLVTGGGQTQYF.

This clone was recorded a few times. This chain connects TRBV2 to TRBJ2-3; tentatively, D is TRBD1 or TRBD2 (5 bases each). Germline V gives CDR1 SNHLY, CDR2 FYNNEI. The CDR3 is made up of 14 amino acids. Trimming removed 7 bases from V and 0 bases from J, with 11 bases in between. The CDR3 sequence: CASKGPASTDTQYF. CDR3 in DNA: TGTGCCAGCAAGGGACCCGCGAGCACAGATACGCAGTATTTT.

This chain links TRBV6-1 with TRBJ1-5; unclear D gene. In germline, CDR1 is MNHNS, CDR2 SASEGT. V shed 7 bases and J shed 8 bases, with 12 bases lying between them. The CDR3 extends over 12 amino acids. CDR3 residues: CASTVRREPQHF. DNA for the CDR3: TGTGCCAGCACTGTGCGAAGGGAGCCCCAGCATTTT.

Of note for this clone: The sample has other DNA sequences that encode this CDR3 too. In DNA, the CDR3 is TGTGCCAGCAGTTACTCGGTCTCCACAGATACGCAGTATTTT. This encodes CASSYSVSTDTQYF. This sequence joins TRBV6-5 and TRBJ2-3; D not certain. CDR3 size: 14 residues. The V end lost 0 bases, the J end lost 2 bases, and 6 bases lay between the germline ends. Germline CDR1 is MNHEY and CDR2 is SVGAGI.

The chain couples TRBV5-1 to TRBJ2-7, with D uncertain. The germline CDR1 and CDR2 sequences are SGHRS and YFSETQ. The CDR3 totals 13 residues. V lost 2 bases to trimming and J lost 7 bases, with 13 bases between them. The CDR3 loop is CASSFSAQWEQYF. The CDR3 nucleotides read TGCGCCAGCAGCTTTAGTGCCCAATGGGAGCAGTACTTC. The complete variable domain, with remaining parts taken from reference TRBV5-1 and TRBJ2-7, reads KAGVTQTPRYLIKTRGQQVTLSCSPISGHRSVSWYQQTPGQGLQFLFEYFSETQRNKGNFPGRFSGRQFSNSRSEMNVSTLELGDSALYLCASSFSAQWEQYFGPGTRLTVT.

The V call is TRBV5-1, the J call TRBJ2-1; no clear D gene. Germline V gives CDR1 SGHRS, CDR2 YFSETQ. V shed 3 bases and J shed 3 bases, with 10 bases lying between them. This CDR3 comprises 14 residues. The chain's CDR3 is CASSSASIYNEQFF. The CDR3 region has the DNA TGCGCCAGCAGCTCCGCCAGTATCTACAATGAGCAGTTCTTC.

J is TRBJ2-1 and V is TRBV7-2, with D hard to call. Germline CDR1 SGHTA, CDR2 FQGNSA. This CDR3 is 19 amino acids long. Trimming took off 2 bases at V and 6 bases at J, with 26 bases between the two ends. In DNA, the CDR3 is TGTGCCAGCAGCTTAAGCCTGCCGGGTACCGGCCTGAGGCGCAATGAGCAGTTCTTC. Its protein product is CASSLSLPGTGLRRNEQFF.

Note on this clone: At one of its ends the junction is not consistent with the germline gene, which may arise from a read error. This rearrangement joins TRBV7-2 to TRBJ2-7, with D tentatively TRBD1 (6 bases). CDR3 size: 14 residues. The V gene's germline CDR1 is SGHTA and CDR2 FQGNSA. The CDR3 protein is CASSLARTEVPLHF. The CDR3 DNA follows: TGTGCCAGCAGCTTAGCCCGGACAGAAGTCCCCCTGCACTTC.

This chain uses TRBV10-3 with TRBJ1-2; D perhaps matches TRBD1 (6 bases). The CDR3 is 13 residues long. Germline V CDR1 and CDR2: ENHRY, SYGVKD. Trimming took 6 bases from V and 0 from J, leaving 8 bases between them. Written as DNA, the CDR3 is TGTGCCATCAGGGACAGTACTAACTATGGCTACACCTTC. It specifies CAIRDSTNYGYTF.

The chain has TRBV7-2 and TRBJ2-7, with 12 bases identical to TRBD2. CDR3 length equals 19 residues. Germline CDR1 SGHTA, CDR2 FQGNSA. Trimming at V came to 2 bases and at J to 5 bases, leaving 16 bases not matched to a gene. CDR3 coding DNA: TGTGCCAGCAGCTTAAGCGTCCTTCGGACTAGCGGGATTTCCCACGAGCAGTACTTC. Encoded protein: CASSLSVLRTSGISHEQYF.

V usage is TRBV5-6 and J usage is TRBJ2-4; unclear D gene. Trimming took off 5 bases at V and 6 bases at J, with 18 bases between the two ends. Germline CDR1 SGHDT, CDR2 YYEEEE. The CDR3 contains 15 residues. CDR3 residues: CASSHAGPLSNIQYF. CDR3 DNA sequence: TGTGCCAGCAGTCATGCTGGCCCCCTCTCAAACATTCAGTACTTC. The variable domain in full, with the rest retrieved from reference TRBV5-6 and TRBJ2-4, is DAGVTQSPTHLIKTRGQQVTLRCSPKSGHDTVSWYQQALGQGPQFIFQYYEEEERQRGNFPDRFSGHQFPNYSSELNVNALLLGDSALYLCASSHAGPLSNIQYFGAGTRLSVL.